This T cell receptor (beta chain) appears in the sequencing data of a study of T cells in narcolepsy. V gave up 6 bases and J gave up 0 bases; unmatched junction bases: 4. CDR3 size: 14 residues. This clone was picked up a small number of times. Here immunoSEQ multiplex PCR was the method, and the copy in TCRdb shows in-frame clones only, minus some. The sample lists about 35,000 clones; 80% were seen once. This sequence was found in a human donor in good health. The chain couples TRBV5-3 to TRBJ2-7; 9 bases agree with TRBD1. TRBV5-3 is an ORF for which the function is uncertain. Sequenced input: memory (CD45RA-) CD4+ T cells from blood. The CDR3 region has the DNA TGTGCCAGAACCGACAGGGGGGACTCCTACGAGCAGTACTTC. It yields the protein CARTDRGDSYEQYF.